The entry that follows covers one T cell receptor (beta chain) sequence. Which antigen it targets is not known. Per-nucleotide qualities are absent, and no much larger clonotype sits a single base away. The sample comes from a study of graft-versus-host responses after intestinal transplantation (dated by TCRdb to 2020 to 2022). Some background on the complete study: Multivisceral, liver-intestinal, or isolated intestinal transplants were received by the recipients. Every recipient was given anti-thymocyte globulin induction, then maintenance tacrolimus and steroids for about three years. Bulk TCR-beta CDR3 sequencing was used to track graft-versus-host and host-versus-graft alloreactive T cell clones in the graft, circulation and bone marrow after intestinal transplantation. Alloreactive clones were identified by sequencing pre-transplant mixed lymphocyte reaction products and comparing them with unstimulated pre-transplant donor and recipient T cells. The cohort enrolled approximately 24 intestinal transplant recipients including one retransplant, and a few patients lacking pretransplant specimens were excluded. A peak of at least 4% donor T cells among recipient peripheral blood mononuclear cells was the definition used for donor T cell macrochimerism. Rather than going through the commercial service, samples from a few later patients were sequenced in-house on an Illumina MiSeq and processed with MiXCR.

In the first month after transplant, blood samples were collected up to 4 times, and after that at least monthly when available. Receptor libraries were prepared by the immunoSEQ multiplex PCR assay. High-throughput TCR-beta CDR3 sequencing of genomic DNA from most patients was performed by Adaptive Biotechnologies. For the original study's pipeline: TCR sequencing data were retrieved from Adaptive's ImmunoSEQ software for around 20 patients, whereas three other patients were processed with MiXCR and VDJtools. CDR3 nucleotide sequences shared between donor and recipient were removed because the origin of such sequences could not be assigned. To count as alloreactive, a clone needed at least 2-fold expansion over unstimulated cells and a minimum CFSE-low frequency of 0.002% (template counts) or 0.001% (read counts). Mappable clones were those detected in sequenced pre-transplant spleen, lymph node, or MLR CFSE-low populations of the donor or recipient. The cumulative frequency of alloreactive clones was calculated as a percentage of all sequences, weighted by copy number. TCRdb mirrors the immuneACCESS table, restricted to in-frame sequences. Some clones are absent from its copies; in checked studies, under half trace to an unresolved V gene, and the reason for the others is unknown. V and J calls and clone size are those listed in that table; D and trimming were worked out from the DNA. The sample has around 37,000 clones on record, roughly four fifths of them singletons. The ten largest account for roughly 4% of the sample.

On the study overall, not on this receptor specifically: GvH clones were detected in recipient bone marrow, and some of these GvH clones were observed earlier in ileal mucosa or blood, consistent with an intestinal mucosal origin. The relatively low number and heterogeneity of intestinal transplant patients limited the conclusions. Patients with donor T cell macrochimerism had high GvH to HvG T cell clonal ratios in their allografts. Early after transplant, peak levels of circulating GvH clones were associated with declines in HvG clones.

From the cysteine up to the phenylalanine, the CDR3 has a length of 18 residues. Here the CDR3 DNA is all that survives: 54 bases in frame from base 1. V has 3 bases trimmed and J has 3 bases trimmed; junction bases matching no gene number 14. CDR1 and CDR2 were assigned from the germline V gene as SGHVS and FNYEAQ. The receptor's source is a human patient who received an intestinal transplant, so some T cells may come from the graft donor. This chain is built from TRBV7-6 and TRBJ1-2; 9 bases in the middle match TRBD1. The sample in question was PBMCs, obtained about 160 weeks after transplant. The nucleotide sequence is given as TGTGCCAGCAGCTTCCGGGGACAGGGCCACGCGCGAGACTATGGCTACACCTTC. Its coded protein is CASSFRGQGHARDYGYTF.